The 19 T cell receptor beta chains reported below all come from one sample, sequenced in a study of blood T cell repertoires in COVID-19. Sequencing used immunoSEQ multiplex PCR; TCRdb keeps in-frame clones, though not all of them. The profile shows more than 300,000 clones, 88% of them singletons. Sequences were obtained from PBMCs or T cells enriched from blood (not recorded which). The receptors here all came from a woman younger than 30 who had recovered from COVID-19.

CDR3 DNA sequence: TGTGCCAGCAGTTACGCCGGGACACTGTATGGCTACACCTTC. It codes for CASSYAGTLYGYTF. The chain combines TRBV6-5 with TRBJ1-2; weak D call: TRBD1 (6 bases). This CDR3 region has 14 residues. The V gene's germline CDR1 is MNHEY and CDR2 SVGAGI. V gave up 2 bases and J gave up 5 bases, with 12 bases separating them.

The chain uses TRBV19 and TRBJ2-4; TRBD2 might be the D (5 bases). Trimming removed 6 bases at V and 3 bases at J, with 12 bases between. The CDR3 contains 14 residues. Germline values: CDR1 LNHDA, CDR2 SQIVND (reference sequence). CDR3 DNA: TGTGCCAGTAGGAGGACCGGGGACAAAAACATTCAGTACTTC. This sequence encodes CASRRTGDKNIQYF.

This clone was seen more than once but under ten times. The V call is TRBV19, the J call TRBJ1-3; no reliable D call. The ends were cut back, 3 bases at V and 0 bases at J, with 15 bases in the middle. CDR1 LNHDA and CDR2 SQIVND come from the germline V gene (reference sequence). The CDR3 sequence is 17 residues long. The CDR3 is CASSIQDLLSSGNTIYF. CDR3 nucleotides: TGTGCCAGTAGTATCCAGGACTTACTGAGCTCTGGAAACACCATATATTTT.

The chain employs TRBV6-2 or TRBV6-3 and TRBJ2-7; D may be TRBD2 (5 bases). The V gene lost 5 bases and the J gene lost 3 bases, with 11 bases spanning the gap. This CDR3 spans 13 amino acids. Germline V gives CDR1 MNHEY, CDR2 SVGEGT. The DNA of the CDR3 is TGTGCCAGCAGTACCGGGGAACACTACGAGCAGTACTTC. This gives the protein CASSTGEHYEQYF.

The CDR3 DNA follows: TGTGCCAGTAGGGACAGGGCTGCCTACAATGAGCAGTTCTTC. Translation: CASRDRAAYNEQFF. The chain combines TRBV19 with TRBJ2-1, with 8 bases aligning to TRBD1. The CDR3 length is 14 residues. Germline-derived CDR1 and CDR2 are LNHDA and SQIVND (reference sequence). V lost 6 bases to trimming and J lost 2 bases; unmatched junction nucleotides: 3.

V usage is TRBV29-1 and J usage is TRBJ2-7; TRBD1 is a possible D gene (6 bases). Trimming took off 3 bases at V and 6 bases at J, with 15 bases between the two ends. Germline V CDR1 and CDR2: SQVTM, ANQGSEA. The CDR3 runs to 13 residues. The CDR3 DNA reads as TGCAGCGTTGATCAGGGGTTAGGCGTCGAGCAGTACTTC. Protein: CSVDQGLGVEQYF.

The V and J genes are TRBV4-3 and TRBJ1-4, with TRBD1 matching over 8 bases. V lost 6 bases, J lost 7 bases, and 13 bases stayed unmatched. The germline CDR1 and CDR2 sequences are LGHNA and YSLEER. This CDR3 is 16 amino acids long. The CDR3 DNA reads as TGCGCCAGCAGTCTAAAGACCGGGACAGGCGGTGAAAAACTGTTTTTT. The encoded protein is CASSLKTGTGGEKLFF.

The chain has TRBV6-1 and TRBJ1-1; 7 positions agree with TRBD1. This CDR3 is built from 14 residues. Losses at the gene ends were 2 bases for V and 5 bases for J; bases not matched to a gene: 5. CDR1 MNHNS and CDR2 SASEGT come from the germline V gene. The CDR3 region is CASSERAGGTEAFF. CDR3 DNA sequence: TGTGCCAGCAGTGAACGGGCAGGGGGGACTGAAGCTTTCTTT.

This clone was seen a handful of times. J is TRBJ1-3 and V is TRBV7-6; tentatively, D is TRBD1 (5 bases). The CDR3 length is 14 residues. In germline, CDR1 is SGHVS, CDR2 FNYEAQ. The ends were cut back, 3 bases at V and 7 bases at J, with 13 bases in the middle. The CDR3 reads CASSFQGRDNTIYF. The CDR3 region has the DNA TGTGCCAGCAGCTTCCAGGGCAGGGATAACACCATATATTTT.

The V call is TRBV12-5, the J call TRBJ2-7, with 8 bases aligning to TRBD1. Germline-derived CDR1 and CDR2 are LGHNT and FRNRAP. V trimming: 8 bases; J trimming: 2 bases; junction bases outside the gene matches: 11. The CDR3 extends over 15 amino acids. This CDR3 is CASRPTGDLPYEQYF. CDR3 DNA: TGTGCTAGTAGGCCGACAGGGGATTTACCCTACGAGCAGTACTTC.

The CDR3 bases are TGTGCCATCAGTGACAGGGTTGACATTCAGTACTTC. Translating gives CAISDRVDIQYF. This chain joins TRBV10-3 and TRBJ2-4; perhaps TRBD1 as D (5 bases). Trimming removed 3 bases from V and 8 bases from J, with 8 bases in between. This CDR3 spans 12 amino acids. Germline CDR1 ENHRY, CDR2 SYGVKD.

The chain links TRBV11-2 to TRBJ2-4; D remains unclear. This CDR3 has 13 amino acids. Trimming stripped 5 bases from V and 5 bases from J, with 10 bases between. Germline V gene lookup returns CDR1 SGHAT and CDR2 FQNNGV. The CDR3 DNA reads TGTGCCAGCAGCCCCGGCCTAGAAAACATTCAGTACTTC. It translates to CASSPGLENIQYF.

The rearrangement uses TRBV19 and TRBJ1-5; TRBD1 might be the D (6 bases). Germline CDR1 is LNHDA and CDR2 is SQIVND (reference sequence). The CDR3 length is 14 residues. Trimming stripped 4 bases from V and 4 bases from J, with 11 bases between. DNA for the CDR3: TGTGCCAGTAGTACCGACAGGCGTAATCAGCCCCAGCATTTT. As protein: CASSTDRRNQPQHF.

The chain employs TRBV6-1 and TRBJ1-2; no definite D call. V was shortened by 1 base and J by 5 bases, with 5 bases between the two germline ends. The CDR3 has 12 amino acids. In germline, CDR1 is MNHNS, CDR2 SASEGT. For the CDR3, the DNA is TGTGCCAGCAGTGAAGGCGCGTATGGCTACACCTTC. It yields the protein CASSEGAYGYTF.

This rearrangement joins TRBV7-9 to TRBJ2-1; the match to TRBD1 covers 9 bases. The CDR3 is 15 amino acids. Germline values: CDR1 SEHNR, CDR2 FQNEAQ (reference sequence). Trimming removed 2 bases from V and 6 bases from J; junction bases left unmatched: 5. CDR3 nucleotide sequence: TGTGCCAGCAGCTTATCAGGGGGACAGGGCAATGAGCAGTTCTTC. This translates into CASSLSGGQGNEQFF.

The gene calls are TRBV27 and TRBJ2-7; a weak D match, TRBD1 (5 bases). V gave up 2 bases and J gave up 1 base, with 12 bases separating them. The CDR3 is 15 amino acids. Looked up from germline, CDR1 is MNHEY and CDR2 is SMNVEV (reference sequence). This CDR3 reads CASSLKKGKSYEQYF. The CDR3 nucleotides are TGTGCCAGCAGTTTAAAAAAGGGGAAATCCTACGAGCAGTACTTC.

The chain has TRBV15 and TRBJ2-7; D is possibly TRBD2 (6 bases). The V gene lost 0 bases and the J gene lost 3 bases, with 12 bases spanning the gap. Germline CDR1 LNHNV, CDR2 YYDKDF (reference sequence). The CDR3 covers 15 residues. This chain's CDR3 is CATSRDKEGGYEQYF. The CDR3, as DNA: TGTGCCACCAGCAGAGATAAGGAGGGTGGCTACGAGCAGTACTTC. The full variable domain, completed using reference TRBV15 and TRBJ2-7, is DAMVIQNPRYQVTQFGKPVTLSCSQTLNHNVMYWYQQKSSQAPKLLFHYYDKDFNNEADTPDNFQSRRPNTSFCFLDIRSPGLGDTAMYLCATSRDKEGGYEQYFGPGTRLTVT.

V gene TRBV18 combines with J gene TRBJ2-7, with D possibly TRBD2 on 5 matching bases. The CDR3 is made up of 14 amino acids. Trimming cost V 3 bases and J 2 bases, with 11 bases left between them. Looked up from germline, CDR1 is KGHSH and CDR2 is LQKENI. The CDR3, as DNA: TGTGCCAGCTCACCCCCTGTGACTACCTACGAGCAGTACTTC. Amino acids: CASSPPVTTYEQYF.

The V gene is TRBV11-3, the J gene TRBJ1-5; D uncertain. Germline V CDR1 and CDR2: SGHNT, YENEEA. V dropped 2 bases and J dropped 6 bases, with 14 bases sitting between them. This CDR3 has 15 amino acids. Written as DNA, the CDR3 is TGTGCCAGCAGCTTAAATCGGGGTGGAGCTCAGCCCCAGCATTTT. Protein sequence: CASSLNRGGAQPQHF.